This paragraph reports one T cell receptor (beta chain). Its antigen is unknown. TCRdb ran MiXCR on the 5' RACE reads and lists one entry per CDR3 protein. The table lists about 430,000 distinct CDR3 sequences, 20% to 25% of them singletons, with 8.8% in the top ten. The data are from a study of T-cell memory formation after mild COVID-19. General study points: Whether second-wave clones peaking at day 37 were SARS-CoV-2 specific went unconfirmed.

This clonotype originated in an adult woman who had mild COVID-19 (a few samples of this study predate the infection). Cell type and time point are not known. Sequenced: PBMCs or a T cell subset sorted from them (not recorded which).

CDR3: CASSLEGQGYTGELFF. CDR3 DNA: TGCGCCAGCAGCTTGGAGGGACAGGGCTATACCGGGGAGCTGTTTTTT. This chain connects TRBV5-1 to TRBJ2-2, with 9 bases matching TRBD1. Losses at the gene ends were 0 bases for V and 5 bases for J; bases not matched to a gene: 5. Germline V gene data show CDR1 as SGHRS and CDR2 as YFSETQ. CDR3 length equals 16 residues.